This T cell receptor beta chain was obtained from a study of tumor-infiltrating lymphocytes in primary liver carcinoma. Overall study context: The patients included men and women who were aged 30 to 69 years. Points from the study as a whole: The study found a significantly higher top-250-clone fraction in tumors than in blood (p = 0.039).

Reverse transcription of 500 ng total RNA with a constant-region primer produced TCR beta cDNA. ARM-PCR, slightly modified, supplied the TCR beta libraries through three nested multiplex PCR rounds. TCRdb redid the calling of the multiplex PCR reads with MiXCR, one entry per CDR3 protein. The data show over 250,000 distinct CDR3 sequences, 50% to 60% seen once. Note on this clonotype: The target antigen is unknown.

RNA isolated from unsorted whole blood supplied the blood RNA, with germline DNA also extracted. The authors collected four milliliters of peripheral blood before surgery. This clonotype originated in a woman in her 30s with primary liver carcinoma and hepatitis B virus infection. The sequencing input was peripheral blood.

The CDR3 is CASSLLRGNTEAFF. CDR3 DNA: TGTGCCAGCAGCTTGCTCAGGGGAAACACTGAAGCTTTCTTT. The chain couples TRBV5-6 to TRBJ1-1, with D possibly matching TRBD1 (6 bases). The length of the CDR3 is 14 residues. V gave up 1 base and J gave up 2 bases, with 9 bases separating them. The V gene's germline CDR1 is SGHDT and CDR2 YYEEEE.